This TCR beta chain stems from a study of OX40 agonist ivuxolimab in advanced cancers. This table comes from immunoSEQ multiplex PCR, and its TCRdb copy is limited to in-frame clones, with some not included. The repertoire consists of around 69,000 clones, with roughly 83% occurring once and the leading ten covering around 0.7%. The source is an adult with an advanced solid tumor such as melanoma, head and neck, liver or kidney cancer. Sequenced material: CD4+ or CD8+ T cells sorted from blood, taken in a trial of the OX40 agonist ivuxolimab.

CDR3 region: CASSLPSSAGAYGYTF. CDR3 nucleotide sequence: TGTGCCAGCAGCTTGCCTTCCTCGGCAGGGGCCTATGGCTACACCTTC. This chain joins TRBV5-4 and TRBJ1-2; possibly TRBD1 for D (6 bases). The CDR3 covers 16 residues. The germline V gene encodes CDR1 SGHNT and CDR2 YYREEE (reference sequence). V was trimmed by 1 base and J by 4 bases, leaving 17 bases between them.